Below, 9 T cell receptor beta chains from the same sample are listed, as sequenced in a study of blood T cell repertoires in COVID-19. Measured with immunoSEQ multiplex PCR; TCRdb has only the in-frame clones, and not every one. The sample yields about 350,000 clones, 89% seen once. Material for sequencing was peripheral blood. Receptors originate from a woman in her fifties or sixties with COVID-19, enrolled during active disease.

The chain carries TRBV5-1 and TRBJ2-5; the match to TRBD2 covers 7 bases. The CDR3 is made up of 14 amino acids. Germline V gene data show CDR1 as SGHRS and CDR2 as YFSETQ. V was clipped by 4 bases and J by 5 bases; unmatched bases: 8. The CDR3 DNA reads TGCGCCAGCAGCCCCAGCCGGGGAGGGGAGACCCAGTACTTC. Protein: CASSPSRGGETQYF.

The rearrangement joins TRBV7-8 to TRBJ2-7; 9 positions match TRBD1. CDR1 and CDR2 (germline): SGHVS, FQNEAQ. The CDR3 runs to 17 residues. The ends lost 1 base at V and 3 bases at J; junction bases unmatched: 10. CDR3 residues: CASSLGDRVGDNYEQYF. DNA for the CDR3: TGTGCCAGCAGCTTAGGGGACAGGGTGGGGGATAACTACGAGCAGTACTTC.

The V call is TRBV18, the J call TRBJ1-2; 9 bases line up with TRBD1. After removal of 3 bases from V and 0 bases from J, the junction contained 2 bases not matched to a gene. This CDR3 contains 15 residues. CDR1 is KGHSH, CDR2 LQKENI, per germline. CDR3 residues: CASSPGQGPNYGYTF. In nucleotides, the CDR3 is TGTGCCAGCTCACCGGGACAGGGACCTAACTATGGCTACACCTTC.

The V and J genes are TRBV6-5 and TRBJ1-2; 9 bases agree with TRBD1. Losses at the gene ends were 6 bases for V and 6 bases for J; bases not matched to a gene: 5. The CDR3 is 13 residues long. Germline V gene data show CDR1 as MNHEY and CDR2 as SVGAGI. This CDR3 is CASRGQGTDGYTF. Written as DNA, the CDR3 is TGTGCCAGCAGAGGACAGGGGACGGATGGCTACACCTTC.

The chain carries TRBV4-1 and TRBJ1-2, with D uncertain. With 0 bases removed from V and 2 bases from J, the gap between germline ends came to 7 bases. The CDR3 is made up of 14 amino acids. Germline CDR1 and CDR2: MGHRA and YSYEKL. The CDR3 region is CASSQDRRNYGYTF. DNA for the CDR3: TGCGCCAGCAGCCAAGACAGAAGAAACTATGGCTACACCTTC.

This clone occurred a few times. V is TRBV14 and J is TRBJ1-1; no clear D gene. The germline gives CDR1 SGHDN, CDR2 FVKESK. CDR3 length equals 14 residues. Trimming shortened V by 5 bases and J by 0 bases, and 10 bases separated the two germline ends. CDR3 in amino acids: CASSVQIMNTEAFF. In nucleotides, the CDR3 is TGTGCCAGCAGCGTACAGATCATGAACACTGAAGCTTTCTTT.

The chain couples TRBV2 to TRBJ1-1; TRBD1 matches at 10 bases. V shed 4 bases, J shed 7 bases, and the junction held 6 bases outside the gene matches. Germline CDR1 reads SNHLY; CDR2 reads FYNNEI. The CDR3 runs to 14 residues. The DNA of the CDR3 is TGTGCCAGCAGTGTGGGACAGGGGCTTGATGAAGCTTTCTTT. This gives the protein CASSVGQGLDEAFF.

CDR3 amino acids: CASSLSSLNTEAFF. As DNA, the CDR3 is TGTGCCAGCAGCTTGTCCAGTTTGAACACTGAAGCTTTCTTT. The rearrangement links TRBV5-5 to TRBJ1-1, with no clear D. Per germline, CDR1 SGHKS and CDR2 YYEKEE (reference sequence). The V end was cut by 1 base, the J end by 0 bases, with 7 bases between. The CDR3 is 14 residues long.

The chain joins TRBV19 to TRBJ2-3; tentative D call: TRBD1 (6 bases). V was trimmed by 6 bases and J by 0 bases, leaving 13 bases between them. Germline CDR1 and CDR2: LNHDA and SQIVND (reference sequence). The CDR3 covers 15 residues. The CDR3 spells CASRARQASTDTQYF. CDR3 DNA: TGTGCCAGTAGAGCGCGACAGGCTAGCACAGATACGCAGTATTTT.